The following is a TCR beta chain sequence with its context. Its antigen is not yet known. Base quality data are lacking; no much larger clone is found one base away. Data came from an Illumina HiSeq 1500. In-frame beta chains were kept once TCRdb had trimmed the public reads at Q25 with fastp and called clones with MiXCR. Each CDR3 protein appears once, grouped with its most common genes and DNA. This sample is represented by 200,000 to 250,000 distinct CDR3 sequences; roughly 23% of them were singletons. The ten largest make up over 15% of the sample. The data belong to a study of T cell repertoires in cytomegalovirus infection (dated by TCRdb to the late 2010s). With regard to the full study: Donor HLA type was relevant to the analysis, as public TCR beta signatures indicated carriage of CMV infection together with the matching HLA type.

The CDR3 measures 17 amino acids from cysteine to phenylalanine. Only the CDR3 DNA stays, 51 bases, in frame from base 1. V lost 0 bases and J lost 4 bases, and the count of bases not matched to a germline gene is 14. The germline V gene encodes CDR1 SQVTM and CDR2 ANQGSEA. Summary of the overall study and its limitations: In both this cohort and an independent cohort of 352 donors, the cumulative frequency of public TCR beta family members distinguished carriers of CMV infection plus the relevant HLA type. The ex vivo response was dominated by HLA-C-restricted CMV-specific TCR beta clonotypes, which also provided the single most frequent clonotype in two of eight donors.

The chain was built from TRBV29-1 and TRBJ2-7; TRBD1 fits 8 bases in the junction. The specimen was CD8+ T cells from PBMCs. The receptor's source is a human donor in good health (CMV status not recorded). Some clones in this sample may be carry-over from other donors' samples. The nucleotide sequence is given as TGCAGCGTTGAAGATACTTCAATTGGGACAGGTATTTACGAGCAGTACTTC. It is translated as CSVEDTSIGTGIYEQYF.